The text below deals with one TCR beta chain. This clone's antigen is unknown. Within one base of it there is no much larger clone, and no base qualities were kept. The sample is drawn from a study of CD8 T cells in Susac syndrome (dated by TCRdb to the late 2010s). For the study in its entirety: Repertoire sequencing was used to test whether CD8+ T cell activation and differentiation in Susac syndrome was antigen driven.

For this chain, trimming is 6 bases at the V end and 7 bases at the J end, and the number of junction bases without a gene match is 8. Reading the germline V gene (reference sequence) gives CDR1 MNHEY and CDR2 SMNVEV. The CDR3 contains 13 residues, cysteine and phenylalanine counted. Only the CDR3 portion is preserved as DNA: 39 bases, with reading frame beginning at the first base. Peripheral blood CD8+ and CD4+ T cells from healthy donors, Susac syndrome patients and multiple sclerosis patients were profiled by high-throughput TCR beta sequencing. The healthy donors served as controls matched for age and sex. CD8+ TEMRA cells were enriched by FACS, while bulk CD8+ and CD4+ T cells were purified by magnetic negative isolation. Blood was collected in EDTA tubes and processed within 24 hours, with PBMCs isolated through density gradient centrifugation. PBMCs intended for TCR sequencing were cryopreserved in liquid nitrogen and were subsequently thawed in a 37 degrees C water bath. The sorted or isolated CD4+, CD8+ and CD8+ TEMRA cells had a purity of 90% or higher.

RNA was extracted using the RNeasy kit, and about 0.45 to 1 ug of the RNA was reverse transcribed with random hexamers. The immunoSEQ multiplex PCR assay, covering 54 Vbeta and 13 Jbeta segments, was used to amplify TCR beta CDR3 regions. PCR amplification bias was corrected using a synthetic template baseline for primer optimization and computational correction. Turning to the authors' computational methods: Reads were annotated to V, D and J genes according to IMGT and were analyzed with immunoSEQ Analyzer, with only productive sequences retained. Clonality was computed as one minus Shannon entropy normalized by log2 of the number of productive unique sequences. For each patient and control, public and private clones were evaluated among the 100 most prevalent clones. A clone was defined as Susac-specific if it was absent from the healthy and MS cohorts, from more than 850 published viral clones and from other ImmuneACCESS disease sequences. TCRdb handled the public reads itself, with Q25 trimming in fastp and clone calling in MiXCR, and kept productive beta chains. Every CDR3 protein is listed once, alongside the most common genes and DNA of its rows. Here the V and J calls rest on TCRdb's processing, not on the authors' analysis. This sample holds roughly 160,000 distinct CDR3 sequences; around 95% were observed only once. Jointly, the top ten make up 0.14% of the sample.

Study-wide findings and limitations: The study acknowledged that relatively few individuals were included in the TCR sequencing and HLA analysis.

The specimen sequenced was CD4+ T cells from PBMCs. This chain is built from TRBV27 and TRBJ1-1, with 7 bases aligning to TRBD1. This sequence was found in a human donor in good health. The encoded CDR3 is CASRPGQEGEAFF. The nucleotides are TGTGCCAGCAGACCCGGACAGGAGGGTGAAGCTTTCTTT.